This T cell receptor (beta chain) came from a study of blood T cell repertoires in COVID-19. Germline loops: CDR1 SNHLY, CDR2 FYNNEI. The CDR3 contains 14 residues. The V segment lost 5 bases and the J segment 4 bases; nucleotides outside the gene matches: 4. Authors' methods: Nucleated cell counts were estimated from reference gene primer amplification. The protocol was immunoSEQ multiplex PCR, while the TCRdb copy is restricted to in-frame clones and leaves out a portion. V, J and clone size reflect that table, while D and trimming were determined from the DNA. The sample includes roughly 280,000 clones, around nine tenths of them seen just once.

The source material was peripheral blood. This TCR was sampled from a woman aged 25 to 39 with COVID-19, enrolled during active disease. V gene TRBV2 combines with J gene TRBJ1-2; 10 nucleotides align to TRBD1. The CDR3 spells CASSTTGGFYGYTF. The CDR3 DNA sequence: TGTGCCAGCAGTACGACAGGGGGCTTCTATGGCTACACCTTC.